This T cell receptor beta chain was captured in a study of OX40 agonist ivuxolimab in advanced cancers. Study results and caveats: Within 6 weeks, CD4+ and CD8+ blood T cells expanded clonally at 0.1 to 3.0 mg/kg. Those patients achieving a partial response at 0.1-3.0 mg/kg showed among the lowest clonal expansion. Antigens targeted by the expanded peripheral T cells were not determined.

CDR3 length: 12 residues. Trimming pared 0 bases from V and 10 bases from J, leaving 8 bases between. Per germline, CDR1 WNHNN and CDR2 SYGVQD (reference sequence). Assay used: immunoSEQ multiplex PCR; TCRdb lists only in-frame clones, some missing. The table has about 39,000 clones, roughly 92% seen once. The sampling schedule covered blood at baseline, cycle 4 day 1, and cycle 7 day 1. Regarding this clone: Its specificity is not known.

The chain is built from TRBV10-1 and TRBJ2-3; perhaps TRBD1 as D (6 bases). This clonotype was obtained from an adult with an advanced solid tumor such as melanoma, head and neck, liver or kidney cancer. Source: CD4+ or CD8+ T cells sorted from blood, taken in a trial of the OX40 agonist ivuxolimab. CDR3 sequence reads: CASSESQGPQYF. CDR3 DNA: TGCGCCAGCAGTGAGTCGCAGGGGCCGCAGTATTTT.